The entry below gives a single T cell receptor (beta chain) sequence along with its context. The antigen remains undetermined. Healthy bone marrow donors supplied every sample. This entry is derived from a study of cytomegalovirus exposure and HLA in healthy donors. General study findings and limits: No immune exposure information besides CMV serostatus was available.

The PCR contained 60 Vbeta and 13 Jbeta primers. Profiled with immunoSEQ multiplex PCR; TCRdb holds only in-frame clones, not every one. This sample has approximately 59,000 clones, with 60% to 80% found just once. The CDR3 totals 12 residues. CDR1 and CDR2 from the germline V gene are MNHEY and SVGAGI. V was pared by 6 bases and J by 2 bases, with 7 bases between. Sequenced input: PBMCs. The chain is built from TRBV6-5 and TRBJ1-2, with TRBD1 as a possible D gene (6 bases). This clonotype originated in a man in his forties in good health and CMV-seropositive. The chain's CDR3 is CASRDSNYGYTF. The CDR3 coding sequence is TGTGCCAGCAGGGACAGCAACTATGGCTACACCTTC.